One and the same sample provided the 27 T cell receptor beta chains below, sequenced in a study of cytomegalovirus exposure and HLA in healthy donors. Researchers ran the PCR with 60 Vbeta and 13 Jbeta primers. Only in-frame clones appear in the TCRdb table, and some are missing; sequencing was by immunoSEQ multiplex PCR. This table lists more than 95,000 clones. Sequencing was carried out using PBMCs. The origin of the receptors is a man in his forties in good health and CMV-seronegative.

About this clone itself: The sample contains more than one DNA sequence encoding this CDR3. The V and J genes are TRBV9 and TRBJ2-7; TRBD1 matches at 8 bases. The V gene's germline CDR1 is SGDLS and CDR2 YYNGEE. V trimming: 2 bases; J trimming: 4 bases; junction bases outside the gene matches: 5. This CDR3 region has 14 residues. The CDR3 DNA reads TGTGCCAGCAGCGTTGGGACAGGCCCTTACGAGCAGTACTTC. As protein: CASSVGTGPYEQYF.

This chain uses TRBV7-6 with TRBJ1-2, with 8 nucleotides matching TRBD1. The germline V gene has CDR1 SGHVS and CDR2 FNYEAQ. The V segment lost 3 bases and the J segment 5 bases; nucleotides outside the gene matches: 2. The CDR3 is 13 residues long. Here the CDR3 reads CASSFGQGYGYTF. CDR3 coding DNA: TGTGCCAGCAGCTTTGGACAGGGATATGGCTACACCTTC.

V usage is TRBV6-6 and J usage is TRBJ1-1; the D gene is possibly TRBD1 (6 bases). Trimming removed 7 bases at V and 1 base at J, with 10 bases between. The CDR3 runs to 13 residues. CDR1 is MNHNY, CDR2 SVGAGI, per germline (reference sequence). In DNA, the CDR3 is TGTGCCAGCACATTACAGGGGAACACTGAAGCTTTCTTT. This codes for CASTLQGNTEAFF.

The chain has TRBV7-2 and TRBJ1-1; TRBD1 matches 7 bases. The CDR3 is made up of 14 amino acids. V dropped 1 base and J dropped 6; count of bases not matched to a gene: 5. CDR1 and CDR2 (germline): SGHTA, FQGNSA. For the CDR3, the DNA is TGTGCCAGCAGCTTAGAACAGGGGCGGGCTGAAGCTTTCTTT. It encodes CASSLEQGRAEAFF.

V is TRBV28 and J is TRBJ1-3; D not resolved. The CDR3 is 15 amino acids. The germline V gene has CDR1 MDHEN and CDR2 SYDVKM. The ends were cut back, 3 bases at V and 3 bases at J, with 12 bases in the middle. CDR3 amino acids: CASSFFRGIGNTIYF. Here the CDR3 DNA reads TGTGCCAGCAGTTTTTTTCGGGGAATTGGAAACACCATATATTTT.

The genes are TRBV2 and TRBJ2-3; D might be TRBD1 (6 bases). Deletions cut 6 bases from V and 8 bases from J, with 30 bases between. Germline assignment: CDR1 SNHLY and CDR2 FYNNEI. The CDR3 is made up of 18 amino acids. Here the CDR3 reads CASSRMPQGTMITGTQYF. Written as DNA, the CDR3 is TGTGCCAGCAGCAGAATGCCACAGGGTACTATGATCACCGGTACGCAGTATTTT. The whole variable domain, remainder taken from reference TRBV2 and TRBJ2-3, is EPEVTQTPSHQVTQMGQEVILRCVPISNHLYFYWYRQILGQKVEFLVSFYNNEISEKSEIFDDQFSVERPDGSNFTLKIRSTKLEDSAMYFCASSRMPQGTMITGTQYFGPGTRLTVL.

This chain joins TRBV7-6 and TRBJ2-3; perhaps TRBD1 as D (7 bases). The CDR3 is made up of 16 amino acids. Germline values: CDR1 SGHVS, CDR2 FNYEAQ. Deletions cut 5 bases from V and 0 bases from J, with 15 bases between. This chain's CDR3 is CASSPRQGLSTDTQYF. DNA of the CDR3: TGTGCCAGCAGCCCGCGACAGGGACTTAGCACAGATACGCAGTATTTT.

This sequence joins TRBV7-6 and TRBJ2-1; tentatively, D is TRBD2 (7 bases). Germline V gene lookup returns CDR1 SGHVS and CDR2 FNYEAQ. V lost 5 bases, J lost 5 bases, and 16 bases lay in between. CDR3 length equals 15 residues. In nucleotides, the CDR3 is TGTGCCAGCAGCCCGTGGGGGGGGCCTGACAATGAGCAGTTCTTC. Encoded protein: CASSPWGGPDNEQFF. The variable domain in full, with the rest retrieved from reference TRBV7-6 and TRBJ2-1, is GAGVSQSPRYKVTKRGQDVALRCDPISGHVSLYWYRQALGQGPEFLTYFNYEAQQDKSGLPNDRFSAERPEGSISTLTIQRTEQRDSAMYRCASSPWGGPDNEQFFGPGTRLTVL.

The genes are TRBV2 and TRBJ1-2; D might be TRBD1 (5 bases). Germline loops: CDR1 SNHLY, CDR2 FYNNEI. Trimming took 4 bases from V and 2 from J, leaving 17 bases between them. The CDR3 runs to 16 residues. CDR3 sequence (DNA): TGTGCCAGCAGTGGTGGCAGGGTTGATTTAAACTATGGCTACACCTTC. Its protein product is CASSGGRVDLNYGYTF.

V and J are TRBV5-1 and TRBJ1-3, with D perhaps matching TRBD1 (5 bases). The CDR3 has 14 amino acids. Germline CDR1 reads SGHRS; CDR2 reads YFSETQ. The germline V and J ends were trimmed by 5 bases and 4 bases, with 13 bases remaining between them. Here the CDR3 DNA reads TGCGCCAGCAGACGACGGGGGGGAGGAAACACCATATATTTT. Its translation is CASRRRGGGNTIYF.

The V and J genes are TRBV15 and TRBJ1-1; tentatively, D is TRBD1 (5 bases). V was clipped by 2 bases and J by 2 bases, with 15 bases between them. Per germline, CDR1 LNHNV and CDR2 YYDKDF (reference sequence). The CDR3 totals 16 residues. Here the CDR3 reads CATSRTKVGLNTEAFF. CDR3 in DNA: TGTGCCACCAGCAGAACAAAGGTGGGACTTAACACTGAAGCTTTCTTT.

V gene TRBV19 combines with J gene TRBJ2-5; 7 bases are shared with TRBD1. The CDR3 has 15 residues. Germline CDR1 is LNHDA and CDR2 is SQIVND (reference sequence). J was trimmed by 4 bases and V by 4 bases; bases with no gene match: 9. The CDR3 sequence is CASSTAGTAGETQYF. In DNA, the CDR3 is TGTGCCAGTAGTACCGCCGGGACAGCAGGAGAGACCCAGTACTTC.

J is TRBJ2-7 and V is TRBV27; 7 bases line up with TRBD1. V was clipped by 4 bases and J by 4 bases; unmatched bases: 4. CDR1 and CDR2 (germline): MNHEY, SMNVEV (reference sequence). This CDR3 is built from 13 residues. The CDR3 loop is CASSWDSGYEQYF. Written as DNA, the CDR3 is TGTGCCAGCAGTTGGGACAGCGGATACGAGCAGTACTTC.

About this clone: A junction end diverges from the germline sequence, so it may reflect a read error. V usage is TRBV14 and J usage is TRBJ2-3, with 11 nucleotides matching TRBD1. The germline V gene has CDR1 SGHDN and CDR2 FVKESK. CDR3 size: 15 residues. CDR3 region: CASSQRTGGTDTRYF. Here the CDR3 DNA reads TGTGCCAGCAGCCAAAGGACAGGGGGCACAGATACGCGGTATTTT.

V is TRBV2 and J is TRBJ2-5; 7 bases align to TRBD1. Gene TRBJ2-7 matches the end of the DNA better, so the J call may be wrong. Per germline, CDR1 SNHLY and CDR2 FYNNEI. The CDR3 runs to 15 residues. The CDR3 is CASSGDSPTPYEQYF. DNA for the CDR3: TGTGCCAGCAGTGGGGACAGCCCTACACCCTACGAGCAGTACTTC.

V and J are TRBV9 and TRBJ1-1, with 7 bases lining up with TRBD1. The CDR3 extends over 15 amino acids. CDR1 is SGDLS and CDR2 is YYNGEE in the germline V gene. The V segment lost 3 bases and the J segment 1 base; nucleotides outside the gene matches: 6. DNA of the CDR3: TGTGCCAGCAGCGCGACGGGACAGACGAACACTGAAGCTTTCTTT. It is translated as CASSATGQTNTEAFF.

V is TRBV27 and J is TRBJ1-2; D ambiguous. Germline V lookup: CDR1 MNHEY, CDR2 SMNVEV (reference sequence). The CDR3 extends over 15 amino acids. V lost 4 bases and J lost 7, with 19 bases in between. The CDR3 DNA reads as TGTGCCAGCAGTTCTTCCGGCGGGGTGTGGAGTGGCTACACCTTC. Its translation: CASSSSGGVWSGYTF.

This chain joins TRBV28 and TRBJ1-1; 8 positions agree with TRBD1. The CDR3 has 14 amino acids. J lost 11 bases, V lost 1 base, and 9 bases had no gene match. In germline, CDR1 is MDHEN, CDR2 SYDVKM. CDR3 sequence: CASSLSTGGWIAFF. The CDR3 DNA is TGTGCCAGCAGTTTATCTACAGGGGGTTGGATCGCTTTCTTT.

This chain connects TRBV10-3 to TRBJ2-1; the match to TRBD1 covers 8 bases. Germline CDR1 reads ENHRY; CDR2 reads SYGVKD. The CDR3 has 14 residues. V was clipped by 6 bases and J by 7 bases; unmatched bases: 8. CDR3 sequence (DNA): TGTGCCATCAGGAGGGACCAGGGGGCTAATGAGCAGTTCTTC. Translation: CAIRRDQGANEQFF.

This sequence joins TRBV19 and TRBJ1-5, with 8 bases identical to TRBD1. Trimming at V came to 5 bases and at J to 7 bases, leaving 10 bases not matched to a gene. CDR3 size: 15 residues. CDR1 is LNHDA, CDR2 SQIVND, per germline (reference sequence). The CDR3: CASSRARGRSQPQHF. In DNA form, the CDR3 reads TGTGCCAGTAGTCGGGCCAGGGGGCGATCCCAGCCCCAGCATTTT.

The rearrangement joins TRBV28 to TRBJ1-1, with D possibly TRBD1 on 6 matching bases. The CDR3 loop spans 16 amino acids. In germline, CDR1 is MDHEN, CDR2 SYDVKM. Trimming took off 2 bases at V and 1 base at J, with 14 bases between the two ends. CDR3 DNA: TGTGCCAGCAGTTTAAGGGGGACCCTACCGAACACTGAAGCTTTCTTT. This codes for CASSLRGTLPNTEAFF.

The chain links TRBV5-6 to TRBJ2-3; TRBD2 aligns across 14 bases. From germline, CDR1 is SGHDT and CDR2 YYEEEE. The CDR3 is 18 amino acids. V shed 0 bases and J 2 bases; nucleotides not matched to a gene: 5. The CDR3 DNA reads TGTGCCAGCAGCTTGGGGGGACTAGCGGGGGCCTACACAGATACGCAGTATTTT. Protein product: CASSLGGLAGAYTDTQYF.

The gene calls are TRBV19 and TRBJ1-2, with 8 bases identical to TRBD1. Germline-derived CDR1 and CDR2 are LNHDA and SQIVND (reference sequence). V dropped 4 bases and J dropped 8; count of bases not matched to a gene: 6. The CDR3 has 13 amino acids. Here the CDR3 DNA reads TGTGCCAGTAGTACAAGCGGACAGGGAGGCTACACCTTC. Protein: CASSTSGQGGYTF.

The CDR3 protein is CASSLVAGVHNEQFF. Written as DNA, the CDR3 is TGCGCCAGCAGCTTGGTGGCGGGAGTTCACAATGAGCAGTTCTTC. The chain has TRBV5-1 and TRBJ2-1, with 7 bases matching TRBD2. This CDR3 contains 15 residues. V lost 0 bases to trimming and J lost 5 bases; unmatched junction nucleotides: 5. CDR1 is SGHRS and CDR2 is YFSETQ in the germline V gene.

The V and J genes are TRBV25-1 and TRBJ2-7, with unresolved D. The V end lost 2 bases, the J end lost 2 bases, and 4 bases lay between the germline ends. Germline-derived CDR1 and CDR2 are MGHDK and SYGVNS. The CDR3 consists of 12 residues. CDR3 in amino acids: CASSETAYEQYF. The CDR3 DNA reads as TGTGCCAGCAGTGAAACAGCCTACGAGCAGTACTTC.

This chain links TRBV19 with TRBJ2-6, with D possibly being TRBD1 (6 bases). This CDR3 has 17 amino acids. The V end lost 4 bases, the J end lost 4 bases, and 17 bases lay between the germline ends. Per the germline V gene, CDR1 is LNHDA and CDR2 is SQIVND (reference sequence). CDR3 coding DNA: TGTGCCAGTAGTACCCTACCAACAGGGACCGGGGCCAACGTCCTGACTTTC. Translating gives CASSTLPTGTGANVLTF.

The genes are TRBV2 and TRBJ2-5; no firm D call. The CDR3 runs to 11 residues. V was pared by 4 bases and J by 7 bases, with 7 bases between. CDR1 is SNHLY, CDR2 FYNNEI, per germline. CDR3 residues: CASSVSRTQYF. CDR3 DNA: TGTGCCAGCAGTGTGTCGAGGACCCAGTACTTC.